These 13 T cell receptor beta chains share one sample of origin, sequenced in a study of T cell clonality in common variable immunodeficiency. Study conclusions and caveats: Common variable immunodeficiency TCR beta sequences reportedly had fewer deletions and N-nucleotide insertions.

These receptors' targets are unknown. Data came from immunoSEQ multiplex PCR; TCRdb stores just in-frame clones and leaves some out. This repertoire holds under 35,000 clones, and none appear only once. The source material was peripheral blood mononuclear cells. These receptors came from a human donor with common variable immunodeficiency.

Details on this clone: The sequence runs out 3 residues before the end of the CDR3; the remainder is reconstructed from the germline J gene. The rearrangement joins TRBV7-9 to TRBJ1-5; 8 nucleotides agree with TRBD1. V shed 5 bases and J 7 bases; nucleotides not matched to a gene: 10. The germline gives CDR1 SEHNR, CDR2 FQNEAQ (reference sequence). The CDR3 totals 15 residues. The DNA read from the CDR3 is TGTGCCAGCAGCCCTTGGACAGGGAGGGAACAGCCC. Its translation is CASSPWTGREQP. The complete CDR3 reads CASSPWTGREQPQHF.

At least ten counts were recorded for this clone. The read falls 3 residues short of the CDR3 end, and the missing part is taken from the germline J gene. The chain joins TRBV7-2 to TRBJ1-6, with D maybe TRBD1 (5 bases). This CDR3 region has 14 residues. CDR1 and CDR2 (germline): SGHTA, FQGNSA. V dropped 5 bases and J dropped 5 bases, with 10 bases sitting between them. The CDR3 is CASSPGFHNSPLHF. The covered CDR3 bases are TGTGCCAGCAGCCCAGGGTTTCATAATTCACCC.

About this clone itself: The read ends 3 residues early relative to the CDR3; the germline J gene fills the gap. This chain links TRBV19 with TRBJ1-5; no clear D. The CDR3 runs 14 residues. Trimming cost V 6 bases and J 2 bases, with 11 bases left between them. Germline CDR1 reads LNHDA; CDR2 reads SQIVND (reference sequence). Incomplete CDR3 DNA: TGTGCCAGTAGATGGCTGGCGGGCAATCAGCCC. Encoded protein: CASRWLAGNQP. The full CDR3 protein reads CASRWLAGNQPQHF.

This clone was detected ten times or more. The CDR3 is cut off 3 residues early in the read; its end comes from the germline J gene. This chain uses TRBV19 with TRBJ1-2; 7 nucleotides line up with TRBD1. The CDR3 has 14 amino acids. Trimming removed 0 bases from V and 3 bases from J; junction bases left unmatched: 1. Germline CDR1 and CDR2: LNHDA and SQIVND (reference sequence). Incomplete CDR3 DNA: TGTGCCAGTAGTATAGACGGGACAGACTATGGC. Its translation: CASSIDGTDYG. The entire CDR3 protein reads CASSIDGTDYGYTF.

In its sample, this clone was seen many times. The CDR3 extends 3 residues past the end of the read, so its final part is completed from the germline J gene. The chain recombines TRBV20-1 with TRBJ2-2, with TRBD2 matching 8 bases. CDR3 length: 16 residues. Germline CDR1 reads DFQATT; CDR2 reads SNEGSKA (reference sequence). The junction had 3 bases not matched to a gene; V was cut back by 0 bases and J by 0 bases. The CDR3 is CSARDLAGTNTGELFF. CDR3 DNA (partial): TGCAGTGCTAGAGACTTAGCGGGGACGAACACCGGGGAG.

The CDR3 sequence: CASRPPGLAGVEQYF. Incomplete CDR3 DNA: TGTGCCAGCAGGCCACCGGGACTAGCGGGGGTCGAG. The rearrangement joins TRBV7-6 to TRBJ2-7, with TRBD2 matching over 14 bases. Coverage ceases 3 residues before the CDR3 finishes, and the germline J gene fills in the end. Germline V gives CDR1 SGHVS, CDR2 FNYEAQ. The CDR3 totals 15 residues. V lost 6 bases and J lost 6; bases outside the gene matches: 7.

Only a few counts were recorded for this clone. The read terminates 3 residues ahead of where the CDR3 ends, so the germline J gene completes it. This chain links TRBV30 with TRBJ1-5, with D hard to call. The length of the CDR3 is 13 residues. Trimming stripped 3 bases from V and 3 bases from J, with 9 bases between. From germline, CDR1 is GTSNPN and CDR2 SVGIG (reference sequence). CDR3 sequence reads: CAWRQDSNQPQHF. Partial CDR3 DNA: TGTGCCTGGAGGCAGGATTCCAATCAGCCC.

This clone was detected ten times or more. The sequenced fragment ends 3 residues before the CDR3 boundary, so the rest is inferred from the germline J gene. This sequence joins TRBV13 and TRBJ2-4; perhaps TRBD1 as D (7 bases). This CDR3 contains 17 residues. Germline CDR1 is PRHDT and CDR2 is FYEKMQ (reference sequence). V was shortened by 2 bases and J by 7 bases, with 21 bases between the two germline ends. This CDR3 reads CASSLRLPSRGANIQYF. The DNA read from the CDR3 is TGTGCCAGCAGCTTACGGTTACCCAGCAGGGGGGCCAACATT. The variable domain in full, with the rest retrieved from reference TRBV13 and TRBJ2-4, is AAGVIQSPRHLIKEKRETATLKCYPIPRHDTVYWYQQGPGQDPQFLISFYEKMQSDKGSIPDRFSAQQFSDYHSELNMSSLELGDSALYFCASSLRLPSRGANIQYFGAGTRLSVL.

For this clone: The read terminates 3 residues ahead of where the CDR3 ends, so the germline J gene completes it. The chain links TRBV5-6 to TRBJ1-2; weak D call: TRBD1 (5 bases). This CDR3 is 15 amino acids long. Trimming left V 3 bases short and J 6 bases short, with 18 bases between. Looked up from germline, CDR1 is SGHDT and CDR2 is YYEEEE. This chain's CDR3 is CASSSGTFYTDGYTF. Partial CDR3 DNA: TGTGCCAGCAGCTCCGGGACTTTTTATACCGATGGC.

A word on this clone: The sequence runs out 3 residues before the end of the CDR3; the remainder is reconstructed from the germline J gene. The V call is TRBV19, the J call TRBJ1-4, with D unresolved. Deletions cut 5 bases from V and 4 bases from J, with 17 bases between. Germline assignment: CDR1 LNHDA and CDR2 SQIVND (reference sequence). The CDR3 length is 16 residues. The sequenced CDR3 bases are TGTGCCAGTAGTGGTTTGGGCAGATCTTATAATGAAAAA. Translating it yields CASSGLGRSYNEK. The CDR3 reads in full as CASSGLGRSYNEKLFF.

This clone was observed a handful of times. The DNA read from the CDR3 is TGTGCCAGCAGCTCAGGGGGGGCCAAAAACATT. Its protein product is CASSSGGAKNI. The entire CDR3 protein is CASSSGGAKNIQYF. The chain uses TRBV7-3 and TRBJ2-4; TRBD1 might be the D (7 bases). The CDR3 end falls 3 residues outside the read, so it is completed with the germline J gene. Trimming shortened V by 4 bases and J by 1 base, and 8 bases separated the two germline ends. CDR1 is SGHTA and CDR2 is FQGTGA in the germline V gene. The CDR3 sequence is 14 residues long.

This clone was seen ten or more times. The CDR3 goes on 3 residues after the read ends, and that part is filled in from the germline J gene. The V call is TRBV20-1, the J call TRBJ1-2; D may be TRBD1 (5 bases). The germline CDR1 and CDR2 sequences are DFQATT and SNEGSKA (reference sequence). The CDR3 spans 15 residues. CDR3 DNA (partial): TGCAGTGCTAGAGTCGGCGGCAGGGTAGGGTGGGGC. This translates into CSARVGGRVGWG. Given in full, the CDR3 is CSARVGGRVGWGYTF.

With regard to this clone: The sequenced fragment ends 3 residues before the CDR3 boundary, so the rest is inferred from the germline J gene. This chain links TRBV20-1 with TRBJ2-1; no definite D call. Germline-derived CDR1 and CDR2 are DFQATT and SNEGSKA (reference sequence). The CDR3 is made up of 14 amino acids. Trimming left V 5 bases short and J 2 bases short, with 13 bases between. The CDR3 sequence is CSADSQIAYNEQFF. The sequenced CDR3 bases are TGCAGTGCTGATTCACAGATCGCCTACAATGAG.